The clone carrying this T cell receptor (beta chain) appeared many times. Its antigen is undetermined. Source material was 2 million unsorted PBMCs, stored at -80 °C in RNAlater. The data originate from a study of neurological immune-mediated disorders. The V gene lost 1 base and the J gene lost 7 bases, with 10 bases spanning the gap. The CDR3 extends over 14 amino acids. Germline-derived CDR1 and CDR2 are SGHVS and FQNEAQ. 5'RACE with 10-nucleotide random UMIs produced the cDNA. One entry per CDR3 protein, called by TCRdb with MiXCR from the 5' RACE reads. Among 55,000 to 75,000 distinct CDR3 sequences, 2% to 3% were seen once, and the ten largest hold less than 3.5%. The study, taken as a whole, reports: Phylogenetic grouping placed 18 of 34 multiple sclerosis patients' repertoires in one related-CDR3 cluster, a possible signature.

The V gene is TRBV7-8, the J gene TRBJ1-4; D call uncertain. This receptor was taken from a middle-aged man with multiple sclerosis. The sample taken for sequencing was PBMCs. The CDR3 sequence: CASSLGGLVEKLFF. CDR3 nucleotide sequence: TGTGCCAGCAGCTTAGGCGGGCTAGTTGAAAAACTGTTTTTT.